This T cell receptor beta chain was recorded in a study of T cell repertoires in cytomegalovirus infection. Per the germline V gene, CDR1 is MNHEY and CDR2 is SMNVEV (reference sequence). Trimming cost V 5 bases and J 6 bases, with 13 bases left between them. There are 13 residues in the CDR3. MiXCR was run by TCRdb on the reads, yielding one entry per CDR3 protein. The table shows 80,000 to 95,000 distinct CDR3 sequences, with about 31% occurring only once. This clonotype was detected a few times. Its target is not known. This TCR came from a human donor in good health (CMV status not recorded). Some clones in this sample may be carry-over from other donors' samples. V gene TRBV27 combines with J gene TRBJ1-2; D remains unclear. The starting material was CD8+ T cells from cultured PBMCs, obtained from culture after CMV antigen stimulation. In DNA, the CDR3 is TGTGCCAGCAGTCCTCAGCTGATTCATGGCTACACCTTC. Its protein product is CASSPQLIHGYTF.